This TCR beta chain was observed in a study of T cell responses to AZD1222 COVID-19 vaccine. The CDR3 contains 16 residues. V gave up 4 bases and J gave up 3 bases, with 14 bases separating them. CDR1 and CDR2 from the germline V gene are SGDLS and YYNGEE. Generated by immunoSEQ multiplex PCR, the TCRdb table keeps only in-frame clones and is missing some. Of under 150,000 clones in the sample, approximately 90% were seen once. This clone is a singleton in its sample. This TCR was sampled from an adult in good health. The V gene is TRBV9, the J gene TRBJ1-6; a weak D match, TRBD1 (6 bases). This specimen consisted of peripheral blood, obtained on day 0 of MenACWY control vaccination. The CDR3 DNA sequence: TGTGCCAGCAGCATTGATCAGGGGAACTATAATTCACCCCTCCACTTT. It yields the protein CASSIDQGNYNSPLHF.